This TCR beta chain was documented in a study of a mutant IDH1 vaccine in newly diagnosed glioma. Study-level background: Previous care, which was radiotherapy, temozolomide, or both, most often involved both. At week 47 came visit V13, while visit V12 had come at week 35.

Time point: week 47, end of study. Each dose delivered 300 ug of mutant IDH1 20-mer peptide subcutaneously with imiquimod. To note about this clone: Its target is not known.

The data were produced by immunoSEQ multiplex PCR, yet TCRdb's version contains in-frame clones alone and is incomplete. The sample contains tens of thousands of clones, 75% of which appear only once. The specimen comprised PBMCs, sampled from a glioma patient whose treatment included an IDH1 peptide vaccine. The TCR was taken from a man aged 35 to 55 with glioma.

The chain's CDR3 is CAFLLSGFGGYTF. The CDR3 DNA reads TGTGCCTTCCTACTCTCAGGGTTCGGTGGCTACACCTTC. This chain links TRBV30 with TRBJ1-2; D might be TRBD1 (5 bases). V was pared by 7 bases and J by 7 bases, with 19 bases between. The CDR3 runs 13 residues. The germline V gene encodes CDR1 GTSNPN and CDR2 SVGIG (reference sequence).